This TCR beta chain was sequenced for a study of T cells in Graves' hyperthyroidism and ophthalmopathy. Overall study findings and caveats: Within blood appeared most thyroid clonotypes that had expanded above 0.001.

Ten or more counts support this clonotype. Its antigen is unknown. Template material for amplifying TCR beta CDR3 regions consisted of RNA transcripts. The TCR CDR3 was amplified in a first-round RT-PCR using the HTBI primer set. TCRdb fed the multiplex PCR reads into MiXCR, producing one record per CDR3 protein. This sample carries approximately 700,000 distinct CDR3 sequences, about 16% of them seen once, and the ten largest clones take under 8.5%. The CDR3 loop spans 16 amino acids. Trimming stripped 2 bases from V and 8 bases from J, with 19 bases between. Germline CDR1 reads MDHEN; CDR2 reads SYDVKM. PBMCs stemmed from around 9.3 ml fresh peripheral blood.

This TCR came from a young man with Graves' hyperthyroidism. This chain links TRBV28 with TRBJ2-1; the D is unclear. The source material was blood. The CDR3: CASSLGGRKKHDEQFF. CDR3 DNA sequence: TGTGCCAGCAGTTTAGGTGGTAGGAAGAAGCACGATGAGCAGTTCTTC.